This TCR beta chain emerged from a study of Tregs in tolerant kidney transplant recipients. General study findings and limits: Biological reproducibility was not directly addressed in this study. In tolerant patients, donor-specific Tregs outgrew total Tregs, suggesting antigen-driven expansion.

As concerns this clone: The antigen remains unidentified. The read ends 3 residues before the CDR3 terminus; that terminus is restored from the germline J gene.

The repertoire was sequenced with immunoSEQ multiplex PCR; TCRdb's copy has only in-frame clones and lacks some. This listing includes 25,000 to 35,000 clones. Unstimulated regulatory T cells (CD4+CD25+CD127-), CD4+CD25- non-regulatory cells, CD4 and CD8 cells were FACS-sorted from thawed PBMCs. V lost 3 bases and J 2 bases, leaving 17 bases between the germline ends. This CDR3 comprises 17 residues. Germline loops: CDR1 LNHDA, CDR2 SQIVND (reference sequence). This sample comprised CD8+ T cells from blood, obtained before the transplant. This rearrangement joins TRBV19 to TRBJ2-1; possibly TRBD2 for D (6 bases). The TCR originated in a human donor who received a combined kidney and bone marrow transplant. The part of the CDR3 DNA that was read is TGTGCCAGTAGTATCTTTCTGACTAGGGGTCCCTACAATGAG. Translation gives CASSIFLTRGPYNE. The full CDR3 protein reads CASSIFLTRGPYNEQFF.